This TCR beta chain was sequenced during a study of shared clonotypes between healthy human individuals. Naive CD8 cells comprised CD45RO-negative, CCR7-positively selected cells, excluding terminally differentiated effector memory CD45RA+ cells. Genomic DNA from each subset was divided evenly over several immunoSEQ plates. Clones were read by immunoSEQ multiplex PCR, and TCRdb kept only the in-frame ones, dropping some. The top ten clones hold less than 0.13% of a sample with hundreds of thousands of clones, about 96% of them seen once. The CDR3 totals 15 residues. Trimming shortened V by 1 base and J by 6 bases, and 16 bases separated the two germline ends. Germline values: CDR1 SGHTA, CDR2 FQGNSA. A word on this clone: Its matching antigen is unknown.

Broader study findings: Generally, naive subsets came out with larger estimated richness than memory subsets. All-four-donor shared clonotypes had higher generation probabilities than non-shared clonotypes did. At large depth, rarefaction still showed sorted-subset sequencing to be incomplete.

The sequenced material came from naive CD8+ T cells sorted from blood. V usage is TRBV7-2 and J usage is TRBJ2-7; tentatively, D is TRBD2 (6 bases). The sequence came from a woman between 25 and 40 years old in good health. The CDR3 bases are TGTGCCAGCAGCTTAGGGGCTAGCGCAGGCCTCGAGCAGTACTTC. It encodes CASSLGASAGLEQYF.